These 8 T cell receptor beta chains came from one sample sequenced in a study of T cell clones after liver transplantation (dated by TCRdb to between 2018 and 2021). Library generation was performed with the immunoSEQ multiplex PCR assay. TCRdb's version of the immuneACCESS table is confined to in-frame rearrangements and falls short of the full clone set. An unresolved V gene accounts for under half of the shortfall where checked; the remainder is of unknown origin. The sample profile shows roughly 70,000 clones; roughly nine tenths of them were found once. Roughly 2.6% of the sample is in the top ten clones. Reading the label with the study, this specimen's time point is: pre-transplant. The sequencing here drew on CD4+ T cells from blood, taken before liver transplant. These receptors all come from a human donor who received a liver transplant.

The chain couples TRBV11-3 to TRBJ2-2; D unclear. The CDR3 has 14 amino acids. Germline V gene sequence: CDR1 SGHNT, CDR2 YENEEA. V dropped 3 bases and J dropped 5 bases, with 10 bases sitting between them. In nucleotides, the CDR3 is TGTGCCAGCAGCTTCGACGTCGGGACCGGGGAGCTGTTTTTT. Translating it yields CASSFDVGTGELFF.

The rearrangement links TRBV28 to TRBJ2-1; unclear D gene. V lost 10 bases, J lost 8 bases, and 12 bases lay in between. CDR1 is MDHEN, CDR2 SYDVKM, per germline. This CDR3 has 11 residues. DNA for the CDR3: TGTGCCACCCCTCCTCGCGATGAGCAGTTCTTC. It translates to CATPPRDEQFF.

This chain links TRBV25-1 with TRBJ2-5; 7 bases fit TRBD1. The trim removed 7 bases at V and 5 bases at J, leaving 19 bases unmatched. CDR3 size: 17 residues. Germline V gene sequence: CDR1 MGHDK, CDR2 SYGVNS. The CDR3, as DNA: TGTGCCAGCATCCCCCCACGGGGTAGAGGGGGCGCGGAGACCCAGTACTTC. Its translation is CASIPPRGRGGAETQYF.

This rearrangement joins TRBV27 to TRBJ2-7; the match to TRBD2 covers 7 bases. V lost 8 bases to trimming and J lost 0 bases; unmatched junction nucleotides: 4. The V gene's germline CDR1 is MNHEY and CDR2 SMNVEV (reference sequence). The CDR3 has 13 residues. In nucleotides, the CDR3 is TGTGCCAGCGGGCTAGCGGCCTCCTACGAGCAGTACTTC. Encoded protein: CASGLAASYEQYF.

The chain recombines TRBV28 with TRBJ1-5; 10 bases agree with TRBD1. The CDR3 loop spans 16 amino acids. Unmatched junction bases numbered 8, after V lost 3 bases and J lost 6 bases. From germline, CDR1 is MDHEN and CDR2 SYDVKM. In nucleotides, the CDR3 is TGTGCCAGCAGTTTCGCGGGCGGGACAGGGGTTCAGCCCCAGCATTTT. Translating it yields CASSFAGGTGVQPQHF.

The V and J genes are TRBV7-2 and TRBJ2-6; 13 bases match TRBD2. The germline V gene encodes CDR1 SGHTA and CDR2 FQGNSA. The CDR3 covers 18 residues. V lost 1 base to trimming and J lost 3 bases; unmatched junction nucleotides: 3. The CDR3 loop is CASSLGTSGSVGANVLTF. In nucleotides, the CDR3 is TGTGCCAGCAGCTTAGGGACTAGCGGGAGTGTTGGGGCCAACGTCCTGACTTTC.

The chain is built from TRBV2 and TRBJ2-3; D might be TRBD1 (5 bases). The CDR3 is 11 residues long. Germline V gives CDR1 SNHLY, CDR2 FYNNEI. Between the trimmed V and J ends, which lost 11 bases and 9 bases, there was a span of 15 bases. The CDR3 reads CAARVGDTQYF. The CDR3 nucleotides read TGTGCCGCCAGGGTTGGAGACACGCAGTATTTT. The full variable domain, rest sourced from reference TRBV2 and TRBJ2-3, is EPEVTQTPSHQVTQMGQEVILRCVPISNHLYFYWYRQILGQKVEFLVSFYNNEISEKSEIFDDQFSVERPDGSNFTLKIRSTKLEDSAMYFCAARVGDTQYFGPGTRLTVL.

The V call is TRBV15, the J call TRBJ2-1, with 8 bases lining up with TRBD2. Germline loops: CDR1 LNHNV, CDR2 YYDKDF (reference sequence). The CDR3 runs to 14 residues. V dropped 5 bases and J dropped 7; count of bases not matched to a gene: 7. CDR3 coding DNA: TGTGCCACCAGCCCGGGACTAGGAAGGAATGAGCAGTTCTTC. This sequence encodes CATSPGLGRNEQFF.